The rows below give T cell receptor beta chains drawn from one sample of a study of cytomegalovirus exposure and HLA in healthy donors. TCRdb keeps only in-frame clones here, not all; method: immunoSEQ multiplex PCR. This table holds 50,000 to 65,000 clones, about 96% found once. Sample: PBMCs. These receptors were taken from a woman aged 18-29 years in good health and CMV-seronegative. Each CDR3 is given with its conserved first and last residue. The D gene is left open where the match is weak. Only some rows state a clone size, as once, few, many or a class for expanded clones.

>.|TRBJ2-5|TRBV30|.
CAWSAGFVTQYF
TGTGCCTGGAGTGCAGGGTTCGTGACCCAGTACTTC
>.|TRBJ1-5|TRBV30|once
CAWSTPEAVLQPQHF
TGTGCCTGGAGTACCCCTGAGGCCGTACTTCAGCCCCAGCATTTT
>.|TRBJ1-1|TRBV7-3|once
CASSAFGGGGTEAFF
TGTGCCAGCAGCGCCTTTGGGGGGGGCGGGACTGAAGCTTTCTTT
>.|TRBJ1-2|TRBV28|.
CASSSTDSQTYTF
TGTGCCAGCAGTTCAACGGACAGTCAAACCTACACCTTC
>.|TRBJ2-7|TRBV2|.
CASSEGRYEQYF
TGTGCCAGCAGTGAAGGGCGGTACGAGCAGTACTTC
>.|TRBJ2-3|TRBV7-6|.
CGSSPTGRGTDTQYF
TGTGGCAGCAGCCCAACCGGGCGGGGCACAGATACGCAGTATTTT
>TRBD2|TRBJ2-3|TRBV28|.
CASITGGFTDTQYF
TGTGCCAGCATAACGGGGGGGTTTACAGATACGCAGTATTTT
>TRBD2|TRBJ2-1|TRBV4-2|.
CASSQPRLASYNEQFF
TGTGCCAGCAGCCAACCCAGACTAGCGAGCTACAATGAGCAGTTCTTC
>TRBD1|TRBJ2-7|TRBV28|.
CASSLGDRTFYEQYF
TGTGCCAGCAGTTTGGGGGACAGAACCTTCTACGAGCAGTACTTC
>.|TRBJ2-7|TRBV2|.
CASTQAPGYEQYF
TGTGCCAGCACCCAGGCCCCGGGGTACGAGCAGTACTTC
>TRBD2|TRBJ2-7|TRBV19|.
CASSIGGGPAYEQYF
TGTGCCAGTAGTATCGGCGGGGGGCCAGCCTACGAGCAGTACTTC
>TRBD1|TRBJ2-7|TRBV11-2|.
CASSHGTGGPYEQYF
TGTGCCAGCAGCCACGGGACAGGGGGCCCCTACGAGCAGTACTTC
>TRBD1|TRBJ2-7|TRBV6-5|.
CASSYIRDSSYEQYF
TGTGCCAGCAGTTACATCCGGGACAGCTCCTACGAGCAGTACTTC
>TRBD1|TRBJ1-4|TRBV7-9|.
CASSSRQGASEKLFF
TGTGCCAGCAGCTCCCGACAGGGGGCAAGTGAAAAACTGTTTTTT
>.|TRBJ1-5|TRBV28|.
CASSQGLGRASSNQPQHF
TGTGCCAGCAGCCAGGGGCTGGGGCGGGCTTCAAGCAATCAGCCCCAGCATTTT
>.|TRBJ2-2|TRBV2|.
CASSEATGGAGELFF
TGTGCCAGCAGTGAAGCGACCGGAGGGGCCGGGGAGCTGTTTTTT
>TRBD2|TRBJ2-5|TRBV11-2|.
CASSPGTSPQETQYF
TGTGCCAGCAGCCCCGGGACTAGCCCACAAGAGACCCAGTACTTC
>.|TRBJ1-2|TRBV21-1|.
CASSSRTGRTGYTF
TGTGCCAGCAGCAGTCGGACAGGGAGGACGGGCTACACCTTC
>TRBD2|TRBJ2-1|TRBV28|.
CASRMKRDPISYNEQFF
TGTGCCAGCAGGATGAAGCGGGACCCCATTTCTTACAATGAGCAGTTCTTC
>.|TRBJ2-1|TRBV7-9|.
CASSLGLPSYNEQFF
TGTGCCAGCAGCTTAGGTCTACCATCCTACAATGAGCAGTTCTTC
>TRBD1|TRBJ1-5|TRBV28|.
CASTKDRGRIQPQHF
TGTGCCAGCACCAAGGACAGGGGGCGTATTCAGCCCCAGCATTTT
>.|TRBJ1-2|TRBV7-2|.
CASSPNRVANYGYTF
TGTGCCAGCAGCCCAAACAGGGTAGCTAACTATGGCTACACCTTC
>.|TRBJ1-5|TRBV28|.
CASSPGGNNQPQHF
TGTGCCAGCAGCCCGGGGGGCAACAATCAGCCCCAGCATTTT
>.|TRBJ2-5|TRBV7-8|.
CASTQGLAADQETQYF
TGTGCCAGCACCCAGGGGCTGGCGGCGGACCAAGAGACCCAGTACTTC
>TRBD1|TRBJ2-7|TRBV18|.
CASSPGQARYEQYF
TGTGCCAGCTCACCTGGACAGGCTCGGTACGAGCAGTACTTC
>.|TRBJ2-7|TRBV29-1|.
CSVVQAYEQYF
TGCAGCGTTGTCCAGGCCTACGAGCAGTACTTC
>.|TRBJ2-4|TRBV29-1|.
CSVEDGGGSAKNIQYF
TGCAGCGTTGAAGATGGGGGGGGCTCAGCCAAAAACATTCAGTACTTC
>.|TRBJ1-1|TRBV7-8|once
CASREDTEAFF
TGTGCCAGCAGGGAGGACACTGAAGCTTTCTTT
>TRBD1|TRBJ1-5|TRBV28|.
CASTPHRGQPQHF
TGTGCCAGCACCCCCCACAGGGGTCAGCCCCAGCATTTT
>.|TRBJ2-4|TRBV5-4|.
CASSLGAGLAKNIQYF
TGTGCCAGCAGCTTAGGGGCAGGGTTAGCCAAAAACATTCAGTACTTC
>TRBD2|TRBJ2-3|TRBV11-2|.
CASSGLAGGTDTQYF
TGTGCCAGCAGCGGACTAGCGGGGGGCACAGATACGCAGTATTTT
>TRBD1|TRBJ1-2|TRBV7-8|.
CASSLGYRGRGGYGYTF
TGTGCCAGCAGCTTAGGCTACAGGGGGCGGGGAGGCTATGGCTACACCTTC
>.|TRBJ1-1|TRBV6-5|.
CASRPGGTEAFF
TGTGCCAGCAGACCCGGGGGCACTGAAGCTTTCTTT
>.|TRBJ2-1|TRBV20-1|.
CSAPLEGQQFF
TGCAGTGCCCCATTAGAGGGACAACAGTTCTTC
>.|TRBJ1-4|TRBV5-1|.
CASSLALGGATNEKLFF
TGCGCCAGCAGCTTGGCCCTTGGGGGGGCGACTAATGAAAAACTGTTTTTT
>.|TRBJ1-1|TRBV28|.
CASSNSGGDTEAFF
TGTGCCAGCAGCAACAGTGGGGGCGACACTGAAGCTTTCTTT
>TRBD1|TRBJ2-7|TRBV4-1|.
CASSQDRPNRGRAAYEQYF
TGCGCCAGCAGCCAAGATCGGCCCAACAGGGGTAGGGCAGCCTACGAGCAGTACTTC
>.|TRBJ2-7|TRBV5-1|.
CASSLGDTPGVGYEQYF
TGCGCCAGCAGCTTGGGGGACACCCCCGGGGTGGGCTACGAGCAGTACTTC
>.|TRBJ1-4|TRBV25-1|.
CASSEWGGMEKLFF
TGTGCCAGCAGTGAATGGGGGGGGATGGAAAAACTGTTTTTT
>TRBD1|TRBJ2-7|TRBV5-1|.
CASSSTGTGDEQYF
TGCGCCAGCAGCTCGACCGGGACAGGGGACGAGCAGTACTTC
>.|TRBJ1-4|TRBV10-2|.
CASSERGAIATNEKLFF
TGCGCCAGCAGTGAGCGAGGAGCGATTGCAACTAATGAAAAACTGTTTTTT
>.|TRBJ1-4|TRBV4-3|.
CASSQDRRGVAFEKLFF
TGCGCCAGCAGCCAAGATAGGCGCGGGGTAGCTTTCGAAAAACTGTTTTTT
>.|TRBJ1-1|TRBV19|.
CASTAGGYTEAFF
TGTGCCAGTACGGCGGGGGGGTACACTGAAGCTTTCTTT
>.|TRBJ2-5|TRBV1|.
CTSSQDGASGELQETQYF
TGCACCAGCAGCCAAGATGGGGCTAGCGGGGAGCTCCAAGAGACCCAGTACTTC
>TRBD2|TRBJ2-7|TRBV15|.
CATSRALAGIYEQYF
TGTGCCACCAGCAGGGCACTAGCGGGGATATACGAGCAGTACTTC
>TRBD2|TRBJ2-7|TRBV5-4|.
CASSPGTSGSSYEQYF
TGTGCCAGCAGCCCCGGGACTAGCGGGAGTTCTTACGAGCAGTACTTC
>.|TRBJ2-3|TRBV10-3|.
CAISEGGRGPSTDTQYF
TGTGCCATCAGTGAAGGGGGGCGGGGGCCTAGCACAGATACGCAGTATTTT
>.|TRBJ2-7|TRBV28|.
CASSWGDPREQYF
TGTGCCAGCAGTTGGGGGGACCCCCGCGAGCAGTACTTC
>.|TRBJ2-3|TRBV5-8|.
CASSFPSDRYTDTQYF
TGTGCCAGCAGCTTTCCCTCTGACAGATACACAGATACGCAGTATTTT
>TRBD1|TRBJ2-3|TRBV18|.
CASSPRDRGFPYTDTQYF
TGTGCCAGCTCACCACGGGACAGGGGGTTTCCTTACACAGATACGCAGTATTTT
>.|TRBJ1-1|TRBV28|.
CASSPAQGREAFF
TGTGCCAGCAGTCCTGCACAGGGTCGGGAAGCTTTCTTT
>TRBD2|TRBJ2-1|TRBV2|.
CASSVASGIYNEQFF
TGTGCCAGCAGTGTGGCTAGCGGGATTTACAATGAGCAGTTCTTC
>.|TRBJ2-3|TRBV28|.
CARRSGEVADTQYF
TGTGCCAGAAGGTCTGGGGAGGTGGCAGATACGCAGTATTTT
>.|TRBJ1-1|TRBV5-4|.
CASSYSVNTEAFF
TGTGCCAGCAGCTATTCCGTGAACACTGAAGCTTTCTTT
>.|TRBJ2-3|TRBV6-1|.
CASSARGRGTQYF
TGTGCCAGCAGTGCCCGAGGGCGGGGTACGCAGTATTTT
>TRBD1|TRBJ2-6|TRBV28|.
CASSSRTGRPGANVLTF
TGTGCCAGCAGTTCCCGGACAGGGAGGCCTGGGGCCAACGTCCTGACTTTC
>TRBD1|TRBJ2-7|TRBV19|.
CASGGQGAYEQYF
TGTGCCAGCGGCGGACAGGGGGCCTACGAGCAGTACTTC
>.|TRBJ2-5|TRBV10-1|.
CASSERDRRRSRGTQYF
TGCGCCAGCAGTGAACGCGACCGACGGAGGAGTCGGGGGACCCAGTACTTC
>TRBD2|TRBJ2-5|TRBV7-2|.
CASSPATSGETQYF
TGTGCCAGCAGCCCCGCTACTAGCGGGGAGACCCAGTACTTC
>TRBD2|TRBJ2-4|TRBV19|.
CASSIDGTSALAKNIQYF
TGTGCCAGTAGTATAGATGGGACTAGCGCGCTAGCCAAAAACATTCAGTACTTC